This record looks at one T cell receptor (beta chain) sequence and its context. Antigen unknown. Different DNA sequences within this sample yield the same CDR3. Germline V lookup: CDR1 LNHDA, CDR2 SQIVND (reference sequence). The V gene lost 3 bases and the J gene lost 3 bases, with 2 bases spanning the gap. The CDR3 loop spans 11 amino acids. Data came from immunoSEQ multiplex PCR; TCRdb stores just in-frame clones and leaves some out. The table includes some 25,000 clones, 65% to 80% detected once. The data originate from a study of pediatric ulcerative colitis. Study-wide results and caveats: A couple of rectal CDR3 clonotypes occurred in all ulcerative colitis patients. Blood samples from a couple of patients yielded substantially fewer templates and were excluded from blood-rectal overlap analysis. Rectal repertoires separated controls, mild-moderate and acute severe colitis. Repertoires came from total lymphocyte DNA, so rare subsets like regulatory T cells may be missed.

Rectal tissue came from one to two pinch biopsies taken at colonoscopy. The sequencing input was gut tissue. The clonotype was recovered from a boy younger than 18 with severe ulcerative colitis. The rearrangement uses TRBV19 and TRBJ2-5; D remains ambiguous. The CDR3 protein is CASSIKETQYF. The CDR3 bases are TGTGCCAGTAGTATCAAAGAGACCCAGTACTTC.